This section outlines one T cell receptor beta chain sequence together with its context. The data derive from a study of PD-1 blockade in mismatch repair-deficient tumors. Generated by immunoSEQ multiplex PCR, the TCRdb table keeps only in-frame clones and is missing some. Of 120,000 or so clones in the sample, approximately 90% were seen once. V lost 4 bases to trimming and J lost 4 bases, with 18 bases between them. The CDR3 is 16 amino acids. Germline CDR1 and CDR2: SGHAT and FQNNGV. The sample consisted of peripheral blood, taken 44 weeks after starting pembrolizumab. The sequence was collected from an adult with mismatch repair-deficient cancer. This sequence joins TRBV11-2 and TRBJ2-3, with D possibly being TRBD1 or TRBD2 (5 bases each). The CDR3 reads CASSSGPFLGADTQYF. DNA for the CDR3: TGTGCCAGCAGCTCCGGGCCCTTCCTGGGGGCAGATACGCAGTATTTT.